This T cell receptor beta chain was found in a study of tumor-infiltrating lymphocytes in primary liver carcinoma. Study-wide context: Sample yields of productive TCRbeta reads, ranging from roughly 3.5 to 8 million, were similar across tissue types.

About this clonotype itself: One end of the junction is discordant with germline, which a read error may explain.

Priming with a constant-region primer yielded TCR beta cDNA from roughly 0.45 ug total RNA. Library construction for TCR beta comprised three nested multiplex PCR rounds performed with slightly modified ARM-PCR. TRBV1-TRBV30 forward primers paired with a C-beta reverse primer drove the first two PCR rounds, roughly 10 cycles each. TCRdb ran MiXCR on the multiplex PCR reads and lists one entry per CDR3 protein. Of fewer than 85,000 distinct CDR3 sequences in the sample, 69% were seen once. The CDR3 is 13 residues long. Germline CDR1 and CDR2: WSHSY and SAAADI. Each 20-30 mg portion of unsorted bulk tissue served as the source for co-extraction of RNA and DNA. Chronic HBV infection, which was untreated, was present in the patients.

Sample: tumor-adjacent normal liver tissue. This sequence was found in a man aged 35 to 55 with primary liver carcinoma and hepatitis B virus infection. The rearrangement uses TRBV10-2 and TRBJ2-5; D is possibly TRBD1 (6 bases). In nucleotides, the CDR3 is TGCGCCAGAACCAGGGGAAACCAAGAGATCCAGTACTTC. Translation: CARTRGNQEIQYF.